Listed below are T cell receptor beta chains from one sample, sequenced in a study of vaccination and CD4 T cells after COVID-19. For these receptors, no antigen is known. One entry per CDR3 protein results from TCRdb running MiXCR on the PCR reads. This table holds 8,400 or so distinct CDR3 sequences, about 48% found once. Sequenced: CD4+ T cells from blood, cultured in vitro. The receptors were gathered from a human donor in good health. The conserved cysteine and the conserved F or W are not part of the CDR3 here. Clone size appears in some rows only: once, few, many, or a class for an expanded clone.

>TRBV6-2/TRBV6-3|TRBJ1-2|.
ASSFDRSSAKGYT
>TRBV6-1|TRBJ2-7|.
ASRPGQGTYEQY
>TRBV20-1|TRBJ2-7|.
SARENRLAGVASYEQY
>TRBV20-1|TRBJ1-2|.
SANLPGQGAGGYT
>TRBV11-2|TRBJ2-3|.
ASSSGTVADTQY
>TRBV7-2|TRBJ2-5|few
ASSLDAPAGGPETQY
>TRBV7-9|TRBJ1-1|.
ASSLISSEAF
>TRBV19|TRBJ1-1|few
ASSAPRGLNTEAF
>TRBV19|TRBJ1-1|few
ASSRPGAEAF
>TRBV6-1|TRBJ2-6|.
ASSQARQGSFRSGANVLT
>TRBV10-3|TRBJ1-1|few
ATSTGNTEAF
>TRBV5-1|TRBJ2-7|.
ASSWDFYEQY
>TRBV27|TRBJ1-2|few
ASSLRSGNGGYT
>TRBV6-1|TRBJ1-6|few
AGRQGSSYNSPLH
>TRBV20-1|TRBJ2-1|.
SAREPREGPLMSNEQF
>TRBV27|TRBJ2-7|.
ASSLRPGEFYEQY
>TRBV10-2|TRBJ1-5|.
ASSEWTGGDQPQH
>TRBV20-1|TRBJ2-7|once
SALGQGLLGEQY
>TRBV7-9|TRBJ1-2|few
ASTGDRVSGYT
>TRBV30|TRBJ1-5|.
AWSRQGGTQPQH
>TRBV6-1|TRBJ2-1|.
ASSEALSFQF
>TRBV5-1|TRBJ2-7|large
ASSWETSGSFPSEQY
>TRBV19|TRBJ1-2|.
ASRIDGRRGYT
>TRBV6-1|TRBJ2-5|.
ASSPRGEETQY
>TRBV20-1|TRBJ1-2|few
SARARGRSSNYGYT
>TRBV27|TRBJ2-5|.
ASSLRGRLGGRGTQY
>TRBV7-8|TRBJ2-3|.
ASSPPLREGPDTQY
>TRBV11-2|TRBJ2-2|.
ASSSSRGDTGELF
>TRBV11-2|TRBJ1-5|.
ASSLTQESNQPQH
>TRBV5-8|TRBJ2-2|.
ASSLPGTSEAGELF